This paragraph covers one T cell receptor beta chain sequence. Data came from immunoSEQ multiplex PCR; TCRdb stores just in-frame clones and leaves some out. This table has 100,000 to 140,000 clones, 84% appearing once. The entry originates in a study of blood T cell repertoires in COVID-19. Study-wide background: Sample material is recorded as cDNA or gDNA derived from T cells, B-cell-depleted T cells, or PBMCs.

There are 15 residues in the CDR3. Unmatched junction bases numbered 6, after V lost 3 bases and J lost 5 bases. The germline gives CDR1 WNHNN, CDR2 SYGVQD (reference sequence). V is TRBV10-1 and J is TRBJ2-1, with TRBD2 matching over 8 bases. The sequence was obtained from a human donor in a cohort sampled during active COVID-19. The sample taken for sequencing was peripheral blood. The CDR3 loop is CASSDSGGSHNEQFF. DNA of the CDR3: TGCGCCAGCAGTGACTCGGGGGGGTCGCACAATGAGCAGTTCTTC.